This T cell receptor (beta chain) was observed in a study of cytotoxic CD8 clonotypes in ibrutinib-treated CLL. The overall study: Partial response was seen in roughly 25 patients and complete response in 2; after median 68 months, about 14 stayed remitted, about 12 progressed. General study points: Clonality grew at ibrutinib response; at progression, it decreased back toward baseline. Public clonotypes were seen rarely and were contracted or stable on treatment.

Trimming removed 5 bases from V and 2 bases from J; junction bases left unmatched: 10. Per the germline V gene, CDR1 is LNHNV and CDR2 is YYDKDF (reference sequence). The CDR3 runs to 16 residues. Concerning this clone: Its antigen is unknown.

Method: immunoSEQ multiplex PCR; TCRdb's copy keeps in-frame clones and lacks some. The table has approximately 120,000 clones, about 53% seen once. The clonotype was recovered from a human donor with chronic lymphocytic leukemia. The chain combines TRBV15 with TRBJ2-5; 8 nucleotides agree with TRBD2. This sample comprised PBMCs, obtained after 24 months of ibrutinib treatment. CDR3 region: CATSLTSGRHQETQYF. The CDR3 bases are TGTGCCACCAGCCTGACCAGCGGGAGACATCAAGAGACCCAGTACTTC.